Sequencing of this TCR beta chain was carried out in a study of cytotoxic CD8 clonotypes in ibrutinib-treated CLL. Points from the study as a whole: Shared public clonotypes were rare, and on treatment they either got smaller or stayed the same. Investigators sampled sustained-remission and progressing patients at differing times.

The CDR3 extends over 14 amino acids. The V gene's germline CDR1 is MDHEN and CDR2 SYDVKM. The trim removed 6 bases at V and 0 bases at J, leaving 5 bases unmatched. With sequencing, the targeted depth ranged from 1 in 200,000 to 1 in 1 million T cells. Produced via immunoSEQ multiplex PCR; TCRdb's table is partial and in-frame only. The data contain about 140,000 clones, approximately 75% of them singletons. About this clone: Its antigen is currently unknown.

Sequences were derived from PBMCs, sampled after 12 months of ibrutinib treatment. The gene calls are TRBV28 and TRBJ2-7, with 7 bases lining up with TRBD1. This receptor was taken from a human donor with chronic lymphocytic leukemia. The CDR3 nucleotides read TGTGCCAGCAGGGCCGGGACAGTCTCCTACGAGCAGTACTTC. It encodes CASRAGTVSYEQYF.